This passage covers 19 T cell receptor beta chains from one sample sequenced in a study of cytomegalovirus exposure and HLA in healthy donors. Method: immunoSEQ multiplex PCR; TCRdb's copy keeps in-frame clones and lacks some. The sample includes 95,000 to 120,000 clones, 90% to 96% of them seen just once. The specimen sequenced was PBMCs. Receptors were obtained from a woman aged 18-29 years in good health and CMV-seronegative.

V and J are TRBV19 and TRBJ1-4; perhaps TRBD1 as D (6 bases). Germline V gives CDR1 LNHDA, CDR2 SQIVND (reference sequence). The CDR3 spans 15 residues. The V and J ends lost 6 bases and 0 bases respectively, with 11 bases between them. The CDR3 DNA is TGTGCCAGTAGAACCGGGACAACAACTAATGAAAAACTGTTTTTT. This gives the protein CASRTGTTTNEKLFF.

This chain uses TRBV15 with TRBJ2-7; a possible D gene is TRBD1 (6 bases). CDR1 and CDR2 (germline): LNHNV, YYDKDF (reference sequence). The CDR3 runs to 15 residues. V shed 3 bases and J shed 3 bases, with 15 bases lying between them. CDR3 in amino acids: CATSRDLGQNYEQYF. The DNA of the CDR3 is TGTGCCACCAGCAGGGACCTGGGACAAAACTACGAGCAGTACTTC. Filled out from reference TRBV15 and TRBJ2-7, the complete variable domain reads DAMVIQNPRYQVTQFGKPVTLSCSQTLNHNVMYWYQQKSSQAPKLLFHYYDKDFNNEADTPDNFQSRRPNTSFCFLDIRSPGLGDTAMYLCATSRDLGQNYEQYFGPGTRLTVT.

V gene TRBV6-6 combines with J gene TRBJ1-2; TRBD1 is a possible D gene (6 bases). This CDR3 spans 15 amino acids. V lost 6 bases, J lost 0 bases, and 14 bases lay in between. Germline V gives CDR1 MNHNY, CDR2 SVGAGI (reference sequence). The CDR3 DNA is TGTGCCAGCAGAAAAAGGACAGAAACTAACTATGGCTACACCTTC. This codes for CASRKRTETNYGYTF.

The V call is TRBV7-2, the J call TRBJ1-1, with TRBD1 matching over 9 bases. V lost 8 bases to trimming and J lost 5 bases; unmatched junction nucleotides: 9. The CDR3 contains 14 residues. Germline V CDR1 and CDR2: SGHTA, FQGNSA. This chain's CDR3 is CASLPDRGRTEAFF. The CDR3 bases are TGTGCCAGCCTACCGGACAGGGGTCGAACTGAAGCTTTCTTT.

V usage is TRBV7-9 and J usage is TRBJ2-2; 7 bases are a match to TRBD1. This CDR3 spans 16 amino acids. Germline CDR1 is SEHNR and CDR2 is FQNEAQ (reference sequence). V lost 3 bases and J lost 3; bases outside the gene matches: 7. The CDR3: CASSFRGTGDTGELFF. CDR3 nucleotides: TGTGCCAGCAGCTTCAGAGGTACAGGGGACACCGGGGAGCTGTTTTTT.

V and J are TRBV12-5 and TRBJ1-2; TRBD1 agrees at 8 bases. CDR3 size: 14 residues. Losses at the gene ends were 2 bases for V and 6 bases for J; bases not matched to a gene: 5. The germline V gene encodes CDR1 LGHNT and CDR2 FRNRAP. The CDR3 loop is CASGLYGQGHGYTF. As DNA, the CDR3 is TGTGCTAGTGGTTTGTACGGACAGGGCCATGGCTACACCTTC.

The rearrangement uses TRBV2 and TRBJ2-3; no clear D gene. The CDR3 sequence is 14 residues long. Trimming left V 5 bases short and J 1 base short, with 10 bases between. CDR1 is SNHLY and CDR2 is FYNNEI in the germline V gene. CDR3 nucleotide sequence: TGTGCCAGCAGTCTGGGCCGCCGCACAGATACGCAGTATTTT. This sequence encodes CASSLGRRTDTQYF.

Worth noting for this clone: The sample holds other DNA sequences that translate to the same CDR3. The J gene is TRBJ2-3, the V gene TRBV4-3; D gene unclear. Between the trimmed V and J ends, which lost 0 bases and 0 bases, there was a span of 4 bases. CDR1 is LGHNA, CDR2 YSLEER, per germline. CDR3 size: 14 residues. The CDR3 protein is CASSQDRSTDTQYF. In DNA, the CDR3 is TGCGCCAGCAGCCAAGACAGGAGCACAGATACGCAGTATTTT.

The J gene is TRBJ1-2, the V gene TRBV4-3, with D possibly matching TRBD1 (6 bases). Germline assignment: CDR1 LGHNA and CDR2 YSLEER. V gave up 0 bases and J gave up 0 bases, with 11 bases separating them. The CDR3 extends over 16 amino acids. The CDR3 DNA reads as TGCGCCAGCAGCCAAGAAGGGACACGAGCTAACTATGGCTACACCTTC. Its translation: CASSQEGTRANYGYTF.

The chain carries TRBV15 and TRBJ2-3; 8 bases fit TRBD2. Germline V gene data show CDR1 as LNHNV and CDR2 as YYDKDF (reference sequence). This CDR3 comprises 17 residues. Germline trimming cut 6 bases from V and 3 bases from J; bases unmatched to any gene: 14. The CDR3 loop is CATSPLGGLAQTDTQYF. The CDR3 coding sequence is TGTGCCACCAGTCCGTTGGGAGGACTAGCCCAGACAGATACGCAGTATTTT.

This chain connects TRBV6-5 to TRBJ2-7; 9 bases fit TRBD2. The CDR3 covers 15 residues. Germline CDR1 is MNHEY and CDR2 is SVGAGI. V lost 10 bases to trimming and J lost 1 base; unmatched junction nucleotides: 11. In nucleotides, the CDR3 is TGTGCCACCAGGGCGGGAGGGCAGGGTTCCTACGAGCAGTACTTC. It is translated as CATRAGGQGSYEQYF.

The V and J genes are TRBV5-1 and TRBJ1-1, with 7 bases that match TRBD1. The CDR3 totals 13 residues. Germline CDR1 reads SGHRS; CDR2 reads YFSETQ. The J segment lost 3 bases and the V segment lost 4 bases, leaving 3 bases of the junction unmatched. CDR3 in amino acids: CASSHRGDTEAFF. The DNA of the CDR3 is TGCGCCAGCAGCCACAGGGGCGACACTGAAGCTTTCTTT. Looking up the rest from reference TRBV5-1 and TRBJ1-1 gives the full variable domain: KAGVTQTPRYLIKTRGQQVTLSCSPISGHRSVSWYQQTPGQGLQFLFEYFSETQRNKGNFPGRFSGRQFSNSRSEMNVSTLELGDSALYLCASSHRGDTEAFFGQGTRLTVV.

V is TRBV28 and J is TRBJ1-1; 8 bases agree with TRBD1. V shed 1 base and J 3 bases; nucleotides not matched to a gene: 1. This CDR3 contains 14 residues. Germline CDR1 reads MDHEN; CDR2 reads SYDVKM. The CDR3 protein is CASSLSTGDTEAFF. CDR3 sequence (DNA): TGTGCCAGCAGTTTATCGACAGGGGACACTGAAGCTTTCTTT.

This clone was recorded once. The chain carries TRBV4-3 and TRBJ2-3; TRBD2 matches 7 bases. Germline V gene sequence: CDR1 LGHNA, CDR2 YSLEER. V trimming: 3 bases; J trimming: 2 bases; junction bases outside the gene matches: 2. The CDR3 length is 14 residues. The CDR3 here is CASSQRGNTDTQYF. Written as DNA, the CDR3 is TGCGCCAGCAGCCAGCGGGGGAACACAGATACGCAGTATTTT.

The chain couples TRBV10-3 to TRBJ2-1; 7 nucleotides line up with TRBD1. Germline CDR1 is ENHRY and CDR2 is SYGVKD. CDR3 length equals 17 residues. J gave up 6 bases and V 3 bases, and 14 bases lay outside the gene matches. The CDR3 DNA reads as TGTGCCATCAGTGAACAAACAGGGGTAGGGTTGGCCAATGAGCAGTTCTTC. Its protein product is CAISEQTGVGLANEQFF.

The rearrangement links TRBV28 to TRBJ2-1; TRBD1 aligns across 7 bases. V shed 6 bases, J shed 4 bases, and the junction held 9 bases outside the gene matches. The CDR3 has 15 residues. Germline V gene sequence: CDR1 MDHEN, CDR2 SYDVKM. CDR3 region: CASRRQGPPYNEQFF. CDR3 sequence (DNA): TGTGCCAGCAGGAGACAGGGCCCTCCGTACAATGAGCAGTTCTTC.

The gene calls are TRBV2 and TRBJ2-5; D unresolved. The V gene lost 0 bases and the J gene lost 5 bases, with 10 bases spanning the gap. CDR3 length: 14 residues. The germline gives CDR1 SNHLY, CDR2 FYNNEI. The chain's CDR3 is CASSEANNKETQYF. The CDR3 nucleotides read TGTGCCAGCAGTGAAGCCAATAACAAGGAGACCCAGTACTTC.

The chain has TRBV2 and TRBJ1-2; 11 bases fit TRBD1. The germline gives CDR1 SNHLY, CDR2 FYNNEI. The CDR3 spans 14 residues. V lost 7 bases to trimming and J lost 4 bases; unmatched junction nucleotides: 5. CDR3 sequence: CASNPGQGAYGYTF. For the CDR3, the DNA is TGTGCCAGCAACCCCGGACAGGGGGCCTATGGCTACACCTTC.

DNA of the CDR3: TGTGCCAGCAGCTTGGAACGGGGAGCCTACGAGCAGTACTTC. Encoded protein: CASSLERGAYEQYF. The rearrangement joins TRBV5-7 to TRBJ2-7, with D maybe TRBD2 (5 bases). Being an ORF, TRBV5-7 has a function that is uncertain. The CDR3 has 14 residues. The V end was cut by 0 bases, the J end by 2 bases, with 9 bases between.